Shown below are 5 T cell receptor beta chains from a single sample sequenced in a study of cytomegalovirus exposure and HLA in healthy donors. PCR used 60 Vbeta primers and 13 Jbeta primers. This table comes from immunoSEQ multiplex PCR, and its TCRdb copy is limited to in-frame clones, with some not included. Found here are roughly 120,000 clones, approximately 80% of them singletons; the top ten hold 2% to 2.5%. The specimen was PBMCs. The receptors originated from a young man in good health and CMV-seronegative.

This chain connects TRBV15 to TRBJ2-7; TRBD1 matches at 7 bases. Trimming cost V 3 bases and J 7 bases; bases outside gene matches: 15. The CDR3 is 16 amino acids. Germline CDR1 reads LNHNV; CDR2 reads YYDKDF (reference sequence). Here the CDR3 reads CATSSAQGFPSQEQYV. Written as DNA, the CDR3 is TGTGCCACCAGCAGTGCACAGGGGTTCCCTTCGCAGGAGCAGTACGTC.

The chain uses TRBV7-3 and TRBJ2-4; 9 positions match TRBD2. After removal of 5 bases from V and 16 bases from J, the junction contained 9 bases not matched to a gene. Per the germline V gene, CDR1 is SGHTA and CDR2 is FQGTGA. The CDR3 covers 12 residues. Written as DNA, the CDR3 is TGTGCCAGCAGCCCCAGCGGGGGGCTGTTCTACTTC. It yields the protein CASSPSGGLFYF.

The chain has TRBV2 and TRBJ1-1; tentative D call: TRBD1 (6 bases). The CDR3 sequence is 13 residues long. Germline V lookup: CDR1 SNHLY, CDR2 FYNNEI. V lost 5 bases and J 10 bases, leaving 17 bases between the germline ends. The CDR3 reads CASSFTQDSPAFF. CDR3 nucleotides: TGTGCCAGCAGTTTTACCCAGGACAGTCCAGCTTTCTTT.

As DNA, the CDR3 is TGCGCCAGCAGCCAAGATTCACCCGGGACAGGGTTCACAGATACGCAGTATTTT. Its protein product is CASSQDSPGTGFTDTQYF. V is TRBV4-3 and J is TRBJ2-3; 9 nucleotides align to TRBD1. The germline gives CDR1 LGHNA, CDR2 YSLEER. J was trimmed by 2 bases and V by 0 bases; bases with no gene match: 9. There are 18 residues in the CDR3.

J is TRBJ2-1 and V is TRBV23-1; D possibly corresponds to TRBD2 (5 bases). TRBV23-1 is designated an ORF whose function remains uncertain. CDR3 length: 17 amino acids. V lost 4 bases to trimming and J lost 0 bases, with 16 bases between them. DNA for the CDR3: TGCGCCAGCAGTCCCCCTAGTCCGGGGTACTCCTACAATGAGCAGTTCTTC. It yields the protein CASSPPSPGYSYNEQFF.